This entry lists 27 T cell receptor beta chains sequenced from one sample in a study of blood T cell repertoires in COVID-19. Libraries were prepared by immunoSEQ multiplex PCR; TCRdb keeps only in-frame clonotypes and omits some of them. The sample has 250,000 or so clones, roughly 86% seen once; the top ten hold about 8.6%. The sequenced sample was peripheral blood. These receptors were collected from a man between 40 and 49 years old with active or convalescent COVID-19.

A word on this clone: Other nucleotide sequences in the sample specify the same CDR3. The chain couples TRBV25-1 to TRBJ1-2, with D hard to call. The V gene lost 1 base and the J gene lost 0 bases, with 9 bases spanning the gap. CDR1 and CDR2 from the germline V gene are MGHDK and SYGVNS. CDR3 length: 15 amino acids. CDR3 sequence (DNA): TGTGCCAGCAGTGAATCAACTGGAGCTAACTATGGCTACACCTTC. Its translation is CASSESTGANYGYTF.

The chain links TRBV7-3 to TRBJ1-4, with D perhaps matching TRBD1 (5 bases). The CDR3 totals 14 residues. CDR1 SGHTA and CDR2 FQGTGA come from the germline V gene. The V end was cut by 5 bases, the J end by 3 bases, with 10 bases between. CDR3 amino acids: CASSQGGANEKLFF. CDR3 sequence (DNA): TGTGCCAGCAGCCAGGGAGGAGCTAATGAAAAACTGTTTTTT.

This clone was recorded once. The gene calls are TRBV28 and TRBJ1-1, with D hard to call. The germline V and J ends were trimmed by 8 bases and 1 base, with 14 bases remaining between them. The CDR3 contains 14 residues. Germline CDR1 reads MDHEN; CDR2 reads SYDVKM. The CDR3 loop reads CASPPPGRNTEAFF. CDR3 nucleotide sequence: TGTGCCAGCCCTCCCCCTGGGAGGAACACTGAAGCTTTCTTT.

The chain carries TRBV28 and TRBJ1-4; possibly TRBD1 for D (5 bases). Trimming left V 10 bases short and J 3 bases short, with 12 bases between. Germline V gives CDR1 MDHEN, CDR2 SYDVKM. The CDR3 loop spans 13 amino acids. The CDR3 DNA is TGTGCCACACCAGGGCCTGCTAATGAAAAACTGTTTTTT. Translating gives CATPGPANEKLFF.

The table lists this clone with a count of one. This chain links TRBV10-2 with TRBJ1-2, with a weak D call TRBD1 (5 bases). The CDR3 is made up of 15 amino acids. The germline V and J ends were trimmed by 3 bases and 3 bases, with 14 bases remaining between them. Germline V CDR1 and CDR2: WSHSY, SAAADI. The CDR3 protein is CASSDSTGGDYGYTF. DNA for the CDR3: TGCGCCAGCAGTGATTCCACGGGGGGGGACTATGGCTACACCTTC.

This clone has only a few counts. The J gene is TRBJ1-2, the V gene TRBV30, with TRBD1 as a possible D gene (6 bases). This CDR3 contains 14 residues. In germline, CDR1 is GTSNPN, CDR2 SVGIG (reference sequence). Trimming pared 3 bases from V and 8 bases from J, leaving 19 bases between. The CDR3 DNA is TGTGCCTGGAGAGTAGGAGCAGGGGCTGGCGGCTACACCTTC. This translates into CAWRVGAGAGGYTF. The complete variable domain, with remaining parts taken from reference TRBV30 and TRBJ1-2, reads SQTIHQWPATLVQPVGSPLSLECTVEGTSNPNLYWYRQAAGRGLQLLFYSVGIGQISSEVPQNLSASRPQDRQFILSSKKLLLSDSGFYLCAWRVGAGAGGYTFGSGTRLTVV.

The rearrangement links TRBV24-1 to TRBJ2-1; D gene uncertain. This CDR3 comprises 13 residues. With 5 bases removed from V and 5 bases from J, the gap between germline ends came to 9 bases. The V gene's germline CDR1 is KGHDR and CDR2 SFDVKD. CDR3 in DNA: TGTGCCACCAGTGGAGCCGTGGACAATGAGCAGTTCTTC. Translation gives CATSGAVDNEQFF.

This CDR3 is CASSNSILVNSYEQYF. DNA for the CDR3: TGTGCCAGTAGTAACTCGATACTAGTCAACTCCTACGAGCAGTACTTC. The chain links TRBV19 to TRBJ2-7; D is perhaps TRBD2 (5 bases). From germline, CDR1 is LNHDA and CDR2 SQIVND (reference sequence). V was clipped by 4 bases and J by 0 bases, with 16 bases between them. The CDR3 has 16 residues.

This chain connects TRBV5-1 to TRBJ1-3, with TRBD1 identical over 8 bases. Per the germline V gene, CDR1 is SGHRS and CDR2 is YFSETQ. There are 15 residues in the CDR3. V gave up 0 bases and J gave up 4 bases; unmatched junction bases: 3. Here the CDR3 reads CASSLGTGHGNTIYF. For the CDR3, the DNA is TGCGCCAGCAGCTTGGGGACAGGGCACGGAAACACCATATATTTT.

The J gene is TRBJ2-7, the V gene TRBV9; perhaps TRBD1 as D (6 bases). The CDR3 contains 13 residues. Germline CDR1 SGDLS, CDR2 YYNGEE. V lost 2 bases, J lost 6 bases, and 12 bases lay in between. The CDR3 here is CASSVQQGREQYF. The CDR3 nucleotides are TGTGCCAGCAGCGTTCAACAGGGCCGCGAGCAGTACTTC.

This clone was observed a few times. V gene TRBV24-1 combines with J gene TRBJ1-5; 8 positions match TRBD1. The CDR3 has 12 amino acids. V was pared by 6 bases and J by 7 bases, with 1 base of the junction left unmatched. Germline V gene lookup returns CDR1 KGHDR and CDR2 SFDVKD. Written as DNA, the CDR3 is TGTGCCACCAGTCGACAGGGGCAGCCCCAGCATTTT. Protein sequence: CATSRQGQPQHF.

With regard to this clone: The same CDR3 is also encoded by other DNA sequences in this sample. The rearrangement joins TRBV2 to TRBJ2-3; 9 nucleotides agree with TRBD2. CDR3 length: 12 residues. CDR1 and CDR2 from the germline V gene are SNHLY and FYNNEI. Unmatched junction bases numbered 3, after V lost 6 bases and J lost 8 bases. The CDR3 spells CASSLTSGTQYF. The DNA of the CDR3 is TGTGCCAGCAGCCTGACTAGCGGTACGCAGTATTTT.

This chain uses TRBV6-1 with TRBJ2-5; perhaps TRBD2 as D (6 bases). Trimming left V 0 bases short and J 5 bases short, with 13 bases between. Germline V CDR1 and CDR2: MNHNS, SASEGT. The CDR3 totals 15 residues. The CDR3 region has the DNA TGTGCCAGCAGTGAAGCCTGGCGGGACGGGGAGACCCAGTACTTC. Amino acids: CASSEAWRDGETQYF.

Only one count was recorded for this clone. The rearrangement links TRBV10-1 to TRBJ1-1; 7 nucleotides align to TRBD1. This CDR3 has 13 amino acids. Germline CDR1 is WNHNN and CDR2 is SYGVQD (reference sequence). V dropped 5 bases and J dropped 10; count of bases not matched to a gene: 10. The CDR3 protein is CASSYTTGKAAFF. DNA of the CDR3: TGCGCCAGCAGTTATACGACAGGGAAGGCAGCTTTCTTT.

The chain employs TRBV5-1 and TRBJ2-1; D not resolved. Trimming pared 4 bases from V and 5 bases from J, leaving 16 bases between. Germline assignment: CDR1 SGHRS and CDR2 YFSETQ. The CDR3 totals 15 residues. CDR3 nucleotide sequence: TGCGCCAGCAGCGTCGACACCCAGGCTGACAATGAGCAGTTCTTC. This codes for CASSVDTQADNEQFF.

This rearrangement joins TRBV24-1 to TRBJ1-5; TRBD1 aligns across 7 bases. The CDR3 has 13 amino acids. Germline values: CDR1 KGHDR, CDR2 SFDVKD. The V and J ends lost 9 bases and 4 bases, in that order; junction bases with no gene match: 5. The CDR3 loop reads CATSDRENQPQHF. The CDR3, as DNA: TGTGCCACCTCTGACAGGGAAAATCAGCCCCAGCATTTT.

This clone has just one count. The chain has TRBV28 and TRBJ1-5; 10 positions match TRBD1. V was pared by 10 bases and J by 7 bases, with 13 bases of the junction left unmatched. The CDR3 runs 15 residues. CDR1 is MDHEN and CDR2 is SYDVKM in the germline V gene. The CDR3 DNA reads as TGTGCCATCTCGACAGGGGGCGCGGGAGGGCAGCCCCAGCATTTT. Protein product: CAISTGGAGGQPQHF. Full variable domain (remainder filled in from reference TRBV28 and TRBJ1-5): DVKVTQSSRYLVKRTGEKVFLECVQDMDHENMFWYRQDPGLGLRLIYFSYDVKMKEKGDIPEGYSVSREKKERFSLILESASTNQTSMYLCAISTGGAGGQPQHFGDGTRLSIL.

V usage is TRBV9 and J usage is TRBJ1-1; TRBD1 might be the D (5 bases). The CDR3 extends over 14 amino acids. The V gene's germline CDR1 is SGDLS and CDR2 YYNGEE. Between the trimmed V and J ends, which lost 0 bases and 4 bases, there was a span of 10 bases. The CDR3 bases are TGTGCCAGCAGCGTAGACCCAAGGGGCACTGAAGCTTTCTTT. This codes for CASSVDPRGTEAFF.

The gene calls are TRBV5-5 and TRBJ1-1; perhaps TRBD1 as D (6 bases). Trimming stripped 4 bases from V and 4 bases from J, with 11 bases between. The CDR3 sequence is 13 residues long. The V gene's germline CDR1 is SGHKS and CDR2 YYEKEE (reference sequence). Here the CDR3 reads CASSILGGTEAFF. DNA for the CDR3: TGTGCCAGCAGCATCCTAGGGGGCACTGAAGCTTTCTTT.

This clone was observed a few times. The chain recombines TRBV2 with TRBJ1-5; 9 nucleotides align to TRBD1. Germline V gives CDR1 SNHLY, CDR2 FYNNEI. J was trimmed by 4 bases and V by 8 bases; bases with no gene match: 3. The CDR3 covers 13 residues. The CDR3 loop reads CASGTGRNQPQHF. The CDR3 DNA reads as TGTGCCAGCGGGACAGGGAGGAATCAGCCCCAGCATTTT.

This clone appeared a few times. The chain links TRBV27 to TRBJ1-6, with a weak D call TRBD1 (6 bases). The CDR3 covers 14 residues. Per the germline V gene, CDR1 is MNHEY and CDR2 is SMNVEV (reference sequence). Trimming cost V 2 bases and J 6 bases, with 8 bases left between them. As DNA, the CDR3 is TGTGCCAGCAGTTTAGTAGGGGGTAATTCACCCCTCCACTTT. Amino acid sequence: CASSLVGGNSPLHF.

This clone is a singleton in its sample. This chain connects TRBV19 to TRBJ2-4; a weak D match, TRBD2 (5 bases). V was clipped by 9 bases and J by 2 bases, with 14 bases between them. Germline lookup yields CDR1 LNHDA and CDR2 SQIVND (reference sequence). The CDR3 runs 14 residues. The DNA of the CDR3 is TGTGCCAGCCGAAATCGGGGAACCAAAAACATTCAGTACTTC. It is translated as CASRNRGTKNIQYF. The complete variable domain, with remaining parts taken from reference TRBV19 and TRBJ2-4, reads DGGITQSPKYLFRKEGQNVTLSCEQNLNHDAMYWYRQDPGQGLRLIYYSQIVNDFQKGDIAEGYSVSREKKESFPLTVTSAQKNPTAFYLCASRNRGTKNIQYFGAGTRLSVL.

This clone was picked up one time. The chain uses TRBV5-1 and TRBJ1-2; D ambiguous. The CDR3 runs 13 residues. Germline loops: CDR1 SGHRS, CDR2 YFSETQ. With 4 bases removed from V and 3 bases from J, the gap between germline ends came to 10 bases. CDR3 DNA sequence: TGCGCCAGCAGCCCGGGGAAGGACTATGGCTACACCTTC. Translation gives CASSPGKDYGYTF. Combining the CDR3 with reference TRBV5-1 and TRBJ1-2 gives the whole variable domain KAGVTQTPRYLIKTRGQQVTLSCSPISGHRSVSWYQQTPGQGLQFLFEYFSETQRNKGNFPGRFSGRQFSNSRSEMNVSTLELGDSALYLCASSPGKDYGYTFGSGTRLTVV.

The chain uses TRBV28 and TRBJ2-7, with 11 bases matching TRBD2. The CDR3 spans 13 residues. After removal of 6 bases from V and 4 bases from J, the junction contained 2 bases not matched to a gene. CDR1 MDHEN and CDR2 SYDVKM come from the germline V gene. The chain's CDR3 is CASRVAGGYEQYF. CDR3 nucleotide sequence: TGTGCCAGCAGGGTAGCGGGAGGGTACGAGCAGTACTTC. Full variable domain (outside the CDR3, taken from reference TRBV28 and TRBJ2-7): DVKVTQSSRYLVKRTGEKVFLECVQDMDHENMFWYRQDPGLGLRLIYFSYDVKMKEKGDIPEGYSVSREKKERFSLILESASTNQTSMYLCASRVAGGYEQYFGPGTRLTVT.

The chain combines TRBV28 with TRBJ2-7, with 10 bases fitting TRBD1. Losses at the gene ends were 3 bases for V and 3 bases for J; bases not matched to a gene: 23. Germline lookup yields CDR1 MDHEN and CDR2 SYDVKM. The CDR3 runs 21 residues. Written as DNA, the CDR3 is TGTGCCAGCAGTTTTCTAGGTGAGGACAGGGGGTTCCTTTGGTTGCTCTACGAGCAGTACTTC. Translated, it gives CASSFLGEDRGFLWLLYEQYF.

The chain joins TRBV11-2 to TRBJ2-1; 10 nucleotides line up with TRBD2. Germline V lookup: CDR1 SGHAT, CDR2 FQNNGV. The CDR3 has 15 residues. Trimming at V came to 1 base and at J to 8 bases, leaving 5 bases not matched to a gene. Here the CDR3 DNA reads TGTGCCAGCAGCTTAGGGAGCGGGGGGGCGCATGAGCAGTTCTTC. Its protein product is CASSLGSGGAHEQFF.

There are a few counts of this clone. Relative to the germline gene, one junction end is altered; a read error may explain this. CDR3 loop: CASSTSGMDRRKF. The CDR3, as DNA: TGTGCCAGCAGTACCTCCGGGATGGATAGGAGGAAATTT. J is TRBJ1-1 and V is TRBV27; D is undetermined. The CDR3 is 13 residues long. Germline V gives CDR1 MNHEY, CDR2 SMNVEV (reference sequence).